These T cell receptor beta chains were read from a single sample in a study of blood T cells in healthy people across ages. TCRdb analysed the 5' RACE reads with MiXCR anew, one entry per CDR3 protein. The table includes roughly 1,700,000 distinct CDR3 sequences, 28% detected once. The sample comprised blood. All receptors derive from a woman younger than 45 in good health. The CDR3 runs from the conserved cysteine through the conserved F or W. D genes are given only for firm matches. Some rows mark clone size as missing; the rest say once, few, many or name a class of expanded clone.

j_call | clone_size | v_call | d_call | cdr3_nt | cdr3_aa
TRBJ1-1 | few | TRBV20-1 | TRBD1 | TGCAGTGCTATTCGAAGGGACAGCACTGAAGCTTTCTTT | CSAIRRDSTEAFF
TRBJ2-1 | NA | TRBV30 | NA | TGTGCCTTGAAAAACAGGGGGAGGGTCAATGAGCAGTTCTTC | CALKNRGRVNEQFF
TRBJ1-4 | NA | TRBV20-1 | NA | TGCAGTGCTAGTCTGGGGGGGCACGGTGAAAAACTGTTTTTT | CSASLGGHGEKLFF
TRBJ2-5 | many | TRBV27 | TRBD2 | TGTGCCAGCAGTTTAGGGACTAGCGGTGGGACCCAGTACTTC | CASSLGTSGGTQYF
TRBJ1-5 | few | TRBV7-2 | NA | TGTGCCAGCACCTCTCAAAGGGGGGGCACTCAGCCCCAGCATTTT | CASTSQRGGTQPQHF
TRBJ2-2 | NA | TRBV5-1 | TRBD2 | TGCGCCAGCAGCTCGCCAAGGACTAGCGGGACCTCGAACACCGGGGAGCTGTTTTTT | CASSSPRTSGTSNTGELFF
TRBJ2-3 | NA | TRBV20-1 | NA | TGCAGTGCTAGACAGGACTCTAGCATAGATACGCAGTATTTT | CSARQDSSIDTQYF
TRBJ2-7 | few | TRBV29-1 | NA | TGCAGCGGCCGAGATGGATCCGAGCAGTACTTC | CSGRDGSEQYF
TRBJ2-3 | many | TRBV4-1 | TRBD2 | TGCGCCGGCGGGGGACCCCCCACAGATACGCAGTATTTT | CAGGGPPTDTQYF
TRBJ1-2 | NA | TRBV28 | TRBD1 | TGTGCCAGCGGGGGGACAGTTTTGAATAACTATGGCTACACCTTC | CASGGTVLNNYGYTF
TRBJ2-6 | NA | TRBV28 | NA | TGTGCCAGCAGTTCGGTATCAATCTCTGGGGCCAACGCCCTGACTTTC | CASSSVSISGANALTF
TRBJ2-1 | NA | TRBV2 | NA | TGTGCCAACTCCGGTGGGTCCAGCTCCTACAATGAGCAGTTCTTC | CANSGGSSSYNEQFF
TRBJ1-4 | NA | TRBV7-9 | NA | TGTGCCAGCAGCTTAATGGGGGGCAAGGAAAAACTGTTTTTT | CASSLMGGKEKLFF
TRBJ1-3 | NA | TRBV7-2 | NA | TGTGCCAGCAGCTTAGGTCAGAGGCCTGGAAACACCATATATTTT | CASSLGQRPGNTIYF
TRBJ1-2 | NA | TRBV6-6 | TRBD1 | TGTGCCAGCAGACTGAATAGACAGGGGAACTATGGCTACACCTTC | CASRLNRQGNYGYTF
TRBJ2-1 | NA | TRBV29-1 | NA | TGCAGCCCCCCGGGCGGGACCTCCTACAATGAGCAGTTCTTC | CSPPGGTSYNEQFF
TRBJ1-3 | NA | TRBV25-1 | NA | TGTGCCAGCAGTGAGCAGAGCTCTGGAAACACCATATATTTT | CASSEQSSGNTIYF
TRBJ2-2 | few | TRBV20-1 | TRBD2 | TGCATTGCCCCGGGGCTAGCGGGGCGCACCGGGGAGCTGTTTTTT | CIAPGLAGRTGELFF
TRBJ1-5 | NA | TRBV5-1 | NA | TGTGCCAGCAGCTTGGGGGGCGAGGGTCAGCCCCAGCATTTT | CASSLGGEGQPQHF
TRBJ2-3 | NA | TRBV20-1 | NA | TGCAGTGCTAGTCTCCGAGATACGCAGTATTTT | CSASLRDTQYF
TRBJ2-3 | many | TRBV7-2 | TRBD2 | TGTGCCAGCAGCTCCTTGGGCGGGGGTAGCACAGATACGCAGTATTTT | CASSSLGGGSTDTQYF
TRBJ2-4 | many | TRBV29-1 | NA | TGCAGCGTGGCCCCCTCGAACAGATCCAAAAACATTCAGTACTTC | CSVAPSNRSKNIQYF
TRBJ1-2 | many | TRBV6-5 | NA | TGTGCCAGCAGTTACGATCCCTCTTTTAACTATGGCTACACCTTC | CASSYDPSFNYGYTF
TRBJ2-1 | NA | TRBV30 | NA | TGTGCCTGGAGTGTATCAGTCCAAGAGACCCAGTTCTTC | CAWSVSVQETQFF
TRBJ2-3 | few | TRBV2 | TRBD2 | TGTGCCAGCAAGGGAACTAGCGGGATTCGCACAGATACGCAGTATTTT | CASKGTSGIRTDTQYF